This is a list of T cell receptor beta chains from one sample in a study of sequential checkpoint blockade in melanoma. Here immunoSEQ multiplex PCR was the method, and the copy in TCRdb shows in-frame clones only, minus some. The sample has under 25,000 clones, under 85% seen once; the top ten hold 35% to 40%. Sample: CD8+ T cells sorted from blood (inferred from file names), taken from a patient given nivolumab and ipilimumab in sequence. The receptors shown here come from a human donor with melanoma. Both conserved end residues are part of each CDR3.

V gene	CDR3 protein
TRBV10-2	CASSESAGNTEAFF
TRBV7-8	CASSQRWGGGVNEQFF
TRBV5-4	CASSQDVGTGGNEQYF
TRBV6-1	CASYSFGSYEQYF
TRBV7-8	CASSPSFSSTDTQYF
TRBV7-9	CASSAGGTNTEAFF
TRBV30	CAWSVPWREPSYEQYF
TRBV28	CASGIYRGQNEQYF
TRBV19	CASSISGQGSSGSPLHF
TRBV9	CASSVGMTENTEAFF
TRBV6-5	CASRTGGTEAFF
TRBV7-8	CASSPWTGRNTEAFF
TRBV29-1	CSVTGGSYGYTF
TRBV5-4	CASSSGVAGHEQYF
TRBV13	CASSLGDSNYEQYF
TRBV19	CASSIQGEGYEQYF
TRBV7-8	CASRFGNRGLGQPQHF
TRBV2	CARRDRVSFWTEAFF
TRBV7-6	CASSPGQGKQPQHF
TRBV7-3	CASSPGTDYGYTF
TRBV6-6	CASSYSDRENYGYTF
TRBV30	CAWRVALYNEQFF
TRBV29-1	CSVVGRFGYTF
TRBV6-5	CASSYTPGQHYEQYF
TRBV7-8	CASSLAGGGWTEAFF
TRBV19	CASSKTSSPSYEQYF
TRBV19	CASSMGGDYGYTF
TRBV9	CASHHGVSNQPQHF